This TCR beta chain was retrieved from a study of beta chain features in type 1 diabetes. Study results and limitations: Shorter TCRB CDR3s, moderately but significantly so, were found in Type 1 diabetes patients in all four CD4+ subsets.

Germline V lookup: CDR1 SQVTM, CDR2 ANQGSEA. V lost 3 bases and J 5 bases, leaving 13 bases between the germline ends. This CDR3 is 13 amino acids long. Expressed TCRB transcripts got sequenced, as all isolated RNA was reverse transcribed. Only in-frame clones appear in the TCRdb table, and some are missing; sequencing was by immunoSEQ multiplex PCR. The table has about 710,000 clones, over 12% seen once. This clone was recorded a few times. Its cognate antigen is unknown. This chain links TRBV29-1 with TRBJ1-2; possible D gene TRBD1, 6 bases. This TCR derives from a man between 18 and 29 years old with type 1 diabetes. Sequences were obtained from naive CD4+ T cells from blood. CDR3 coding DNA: TGCAGCGTTGATGGCAGGGGAGGTTATGGCTACACCTTC. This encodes CSVDGRGGYGYTF.